The 2 T cell receptor beta chains given below trace back to one sample, sequenced in a study of blood T cell repertoires in COVID-19. Repertoires were generated with immunoSEQ multiplex PCR, while TCRdb's copy carries only in-frame clones and drops some. The data hold around 46,000 clones, with around 86% observed a single time. Sequenced sample: PBMCs or T cells enriched from blood (not recorded which). These receptors all come from a woman aged 45-65 years who had recovered from COVID-19.

The chain carries TRBV11-1 and TRBJ1-1, with 7 bases lining up with TRBD1. Germline CDR1 SGHAT, CDR2 FQDESV (reference sequence). The CDR3 has 13 residues. V trimming: 4 bases; J trimming: 1 base; junction bases outside the gene matches: 0. Here the CDR3 DNA reads TGTGCCAGCAGCTGGGACAGGAACACTGAAGCTTTCTTT. Its protein is CASSWDRNTEAFF.

The CDR3 here is CASNDRGTGELFF. For the CDR3, the DNA is TGTGCCAGCAACGACAGGGGCACCGGGGAGCTGTTTTTT. The rearrangement links TRBV6-5 to TRBJ2-2, with 8 bases fitting TRBD1. V lost 7 bases and J lost 4; bases outside the gene matches: 2. Germline lookup yields CDR1 MNHEY and CDR2 SVGAGI. The length of the CDR3 is 13 residues.